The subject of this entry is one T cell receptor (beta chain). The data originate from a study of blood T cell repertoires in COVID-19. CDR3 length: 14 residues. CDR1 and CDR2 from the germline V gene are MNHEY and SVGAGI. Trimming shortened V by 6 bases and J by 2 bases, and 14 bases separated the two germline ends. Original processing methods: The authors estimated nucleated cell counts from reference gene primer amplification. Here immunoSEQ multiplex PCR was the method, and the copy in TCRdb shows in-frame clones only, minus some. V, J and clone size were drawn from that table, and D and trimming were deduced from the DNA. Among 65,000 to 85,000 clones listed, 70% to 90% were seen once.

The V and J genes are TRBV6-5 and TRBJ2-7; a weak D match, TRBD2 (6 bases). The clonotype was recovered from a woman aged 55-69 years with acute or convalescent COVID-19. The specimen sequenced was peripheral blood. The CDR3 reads CASRESGSTYEQYV. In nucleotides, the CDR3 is TGTGCCAGCAGGGAGTCCGGGAGTACCTACGAGCAGTACGTC.